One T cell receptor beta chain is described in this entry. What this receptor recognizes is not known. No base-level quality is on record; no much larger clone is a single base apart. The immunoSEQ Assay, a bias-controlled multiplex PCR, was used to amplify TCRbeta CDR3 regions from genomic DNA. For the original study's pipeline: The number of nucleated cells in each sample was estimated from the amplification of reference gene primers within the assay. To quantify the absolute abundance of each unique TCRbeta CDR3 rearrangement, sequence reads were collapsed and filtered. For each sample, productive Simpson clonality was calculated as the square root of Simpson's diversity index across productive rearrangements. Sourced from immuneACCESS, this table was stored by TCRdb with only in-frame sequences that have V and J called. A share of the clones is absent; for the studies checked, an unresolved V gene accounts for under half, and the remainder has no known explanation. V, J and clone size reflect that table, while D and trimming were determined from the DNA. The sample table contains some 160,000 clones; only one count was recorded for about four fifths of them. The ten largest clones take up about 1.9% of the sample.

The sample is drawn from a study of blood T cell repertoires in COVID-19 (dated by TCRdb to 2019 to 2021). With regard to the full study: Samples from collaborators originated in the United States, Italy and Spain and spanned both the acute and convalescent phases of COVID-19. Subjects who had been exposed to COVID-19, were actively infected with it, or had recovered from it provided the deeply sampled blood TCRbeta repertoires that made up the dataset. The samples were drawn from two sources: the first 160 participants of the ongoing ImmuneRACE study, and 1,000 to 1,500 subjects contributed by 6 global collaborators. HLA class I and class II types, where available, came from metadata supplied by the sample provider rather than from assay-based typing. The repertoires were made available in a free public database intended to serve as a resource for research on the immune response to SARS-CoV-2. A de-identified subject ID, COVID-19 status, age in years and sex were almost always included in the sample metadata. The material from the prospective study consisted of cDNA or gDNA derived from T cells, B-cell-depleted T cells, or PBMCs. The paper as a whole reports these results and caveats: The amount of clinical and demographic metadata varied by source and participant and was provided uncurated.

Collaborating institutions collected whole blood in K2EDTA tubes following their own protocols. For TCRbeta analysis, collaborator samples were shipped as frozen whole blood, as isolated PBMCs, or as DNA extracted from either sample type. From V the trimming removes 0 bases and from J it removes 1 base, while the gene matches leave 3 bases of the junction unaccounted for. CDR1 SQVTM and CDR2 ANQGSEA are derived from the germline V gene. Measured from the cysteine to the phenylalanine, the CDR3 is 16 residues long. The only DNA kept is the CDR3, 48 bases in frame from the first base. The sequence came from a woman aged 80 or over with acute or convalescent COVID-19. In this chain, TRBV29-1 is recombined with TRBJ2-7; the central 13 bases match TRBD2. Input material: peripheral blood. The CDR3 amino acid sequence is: CSVEEGTSGNSYEQYF. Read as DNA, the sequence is TGCAGCGTTGAAGAAGGGACTAGCGGGAATTCCTACGAGCAGTACTTC.